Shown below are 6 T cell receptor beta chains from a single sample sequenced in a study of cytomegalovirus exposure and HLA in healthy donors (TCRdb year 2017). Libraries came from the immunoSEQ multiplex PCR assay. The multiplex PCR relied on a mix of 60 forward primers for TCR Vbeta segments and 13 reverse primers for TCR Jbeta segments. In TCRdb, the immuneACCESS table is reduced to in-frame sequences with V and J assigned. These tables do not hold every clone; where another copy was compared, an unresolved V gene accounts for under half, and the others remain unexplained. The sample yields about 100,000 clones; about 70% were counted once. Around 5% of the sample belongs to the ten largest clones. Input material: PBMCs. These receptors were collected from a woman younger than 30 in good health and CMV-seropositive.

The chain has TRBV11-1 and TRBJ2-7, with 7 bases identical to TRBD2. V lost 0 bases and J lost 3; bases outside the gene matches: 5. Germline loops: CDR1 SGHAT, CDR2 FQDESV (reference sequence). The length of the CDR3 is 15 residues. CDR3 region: CASSLAREGIYEQYF. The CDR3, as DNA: TGTGCCAGCAGCTTAGCCAGGGAGGGGATCTACGAGCAGTACTTC. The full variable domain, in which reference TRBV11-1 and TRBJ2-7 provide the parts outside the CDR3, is EAEVAQSPRYKITEKSQAVAFWCDPISGHATLYWYRQILGQGPELLVQFQDESVVDDSQLPKDRFSAERLKGVDSTLKIQPAELGDSAMYLCASSLAREGIYEQYFGPGTRLTVT.

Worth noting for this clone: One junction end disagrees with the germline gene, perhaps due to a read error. The DNA of the CDR3 is TGTGCTAGTACAGGGCTAGCGGGAGGCCCGACTTACAATGAGCAGTTCTTC. Amino acids: CASTGLAGGPTYNEQFF. The rearrangement uses TRBV19 and TRBJ2-1; TRBD2 agrees at 11 bases. The CDR3 totals 17 residues. The germline gives CDR1 LNHDA, CDR2 SQIVND (reference sequence).

The chain's CDR3 is CASSPRQVDTQYF. Written as DNA, the CDR3 is TGTGCCAGCTCACCAAGGCAGGTAGATACGCAGTATTTT. V gene TRBV18 combines with J gene TRBJ2-3, with unresolved D. Looked up from germline, CDR1 is KGHSH and CDR2 is LQKENI. V was trimmed by 2 bases and J by 5 bases, leaving 8 bases between them. CDR3 length: 13 residues. Full variable domain (missing parts from reference TRBV18 and TRBJ2-3): NAGVMQNPRHLVRRRGQEARLRCSPMKGHSHVYWYRQLPEEGLKFMVYLQKENIIDESGMPKERFSAEFPKEGPSILRIQQVVRGDSAAYFCASSPRQVDTQYFGPGTRLTVL.

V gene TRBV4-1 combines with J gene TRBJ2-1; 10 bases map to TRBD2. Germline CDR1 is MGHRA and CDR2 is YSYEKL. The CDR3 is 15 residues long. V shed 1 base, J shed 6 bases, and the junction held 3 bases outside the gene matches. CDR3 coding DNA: TGCGCCAGCAGCCAAGTAGGACTAGCGGCCAATGAGCAGTTCTTC. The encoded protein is CASSQVGLAANEQFF.

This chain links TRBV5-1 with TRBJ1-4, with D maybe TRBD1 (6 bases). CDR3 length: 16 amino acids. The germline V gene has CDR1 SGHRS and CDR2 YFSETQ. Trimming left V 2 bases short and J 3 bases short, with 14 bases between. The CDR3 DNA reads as TGCGCCAGCAGCTTCACCGACAGGCGAGCTAATGAAAAACTGTTTTTT. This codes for CASSFTDRRANEKLFF. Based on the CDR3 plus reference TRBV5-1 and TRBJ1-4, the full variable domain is KAGVTQTPRYLIKTRGQQVTLSCSPISGHRSVSWYQQTPGQGLQFLFEYFSETQRNKGNFPGRFSGRQFSNSRSEMNVSTLELGDSALYLCASSFTDRRANEKLFFGSGTQLSVL.

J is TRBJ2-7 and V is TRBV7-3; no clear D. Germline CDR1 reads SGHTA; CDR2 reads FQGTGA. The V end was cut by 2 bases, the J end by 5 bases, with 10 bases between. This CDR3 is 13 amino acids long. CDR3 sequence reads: CASSLVSGDEQYF. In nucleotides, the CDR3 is TGTGCCAGCAGCTTAGTTTCCGGAGACGAGCAGTACTTC.